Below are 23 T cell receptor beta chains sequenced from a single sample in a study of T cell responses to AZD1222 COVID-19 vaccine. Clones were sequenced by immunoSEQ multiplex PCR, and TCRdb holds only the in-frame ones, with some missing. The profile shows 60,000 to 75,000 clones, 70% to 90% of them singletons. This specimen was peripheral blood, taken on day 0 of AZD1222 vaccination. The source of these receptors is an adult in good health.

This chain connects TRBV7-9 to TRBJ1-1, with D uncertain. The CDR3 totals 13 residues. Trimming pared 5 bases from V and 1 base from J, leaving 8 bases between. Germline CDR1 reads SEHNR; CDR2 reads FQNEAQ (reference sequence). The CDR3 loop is CASSLHGNTEAFF. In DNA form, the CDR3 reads TGTGCCAGCAGCCTTCACGGGAACACTGAAGCTTTCTTT.

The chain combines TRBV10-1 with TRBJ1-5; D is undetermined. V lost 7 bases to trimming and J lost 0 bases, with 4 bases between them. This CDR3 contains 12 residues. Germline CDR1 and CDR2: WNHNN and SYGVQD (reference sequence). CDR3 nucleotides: TGCGCCAGCACAGGTAGCAATCAGCCCCAGCATTTT. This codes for CASTGSNQPQHF.

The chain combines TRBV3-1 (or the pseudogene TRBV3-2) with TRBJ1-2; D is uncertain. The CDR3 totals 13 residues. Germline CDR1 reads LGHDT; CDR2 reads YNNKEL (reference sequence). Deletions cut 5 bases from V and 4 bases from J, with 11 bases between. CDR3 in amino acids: CASSSRGIYGYTF. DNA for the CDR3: TGTGCCAGCAGCTCCCGGGGTATCTATGGCTACACCTTC.

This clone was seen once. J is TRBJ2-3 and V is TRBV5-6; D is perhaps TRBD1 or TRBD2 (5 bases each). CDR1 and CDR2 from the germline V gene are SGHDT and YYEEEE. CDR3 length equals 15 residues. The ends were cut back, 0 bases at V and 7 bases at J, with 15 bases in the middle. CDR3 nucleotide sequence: TGTGCCAGCAGCTTGGGCTGGGGACGACTTAATACGCAGTATTTT. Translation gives CASSLGWGRLNTQYF.

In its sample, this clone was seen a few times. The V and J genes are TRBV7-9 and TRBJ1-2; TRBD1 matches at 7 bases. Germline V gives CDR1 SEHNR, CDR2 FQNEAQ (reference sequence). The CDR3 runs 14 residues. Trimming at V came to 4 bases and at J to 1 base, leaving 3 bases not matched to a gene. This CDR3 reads CASSSTGLNYGYTF. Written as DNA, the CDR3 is TGTGCCAGCAGCTCGACAGGGCTTAACTATGGCTACACCTTC.

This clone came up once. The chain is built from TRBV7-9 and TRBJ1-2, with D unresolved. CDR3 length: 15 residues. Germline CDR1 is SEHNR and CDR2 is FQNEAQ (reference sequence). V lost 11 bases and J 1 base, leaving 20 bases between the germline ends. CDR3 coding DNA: TGTGCCCTGGGCCCGCTGGCATCACATAACTATGGCTACACCTTC. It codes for CALGPLASHNYGYTF. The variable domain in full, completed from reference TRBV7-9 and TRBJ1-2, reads DTGVSQNPRHKITKRGQNVTFRCDPISEHNRLYWYRQTLGQGPEFLTYFQNEAQLEKSRLLSDRFSAERPKGSFSTLEIQRTEQGDSAMYLCALGPLASHNYGYTFGSGTRLTVV.

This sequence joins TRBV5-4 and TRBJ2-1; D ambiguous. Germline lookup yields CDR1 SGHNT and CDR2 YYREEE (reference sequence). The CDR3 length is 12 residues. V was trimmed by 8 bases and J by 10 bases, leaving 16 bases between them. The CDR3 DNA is TGTGCCAGTAGGAGTTGGGCAGGAGAGCAGTTCTTC. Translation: CASRSWAGEQFF.

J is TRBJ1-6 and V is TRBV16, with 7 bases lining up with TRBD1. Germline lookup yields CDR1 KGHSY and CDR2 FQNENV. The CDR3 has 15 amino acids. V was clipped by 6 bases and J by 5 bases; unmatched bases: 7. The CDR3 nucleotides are TGTGCCAGCAGAGCCGGGACAGTCAATAATTCACCCCTCCACTTT. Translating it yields CASRAGTVNNSPLHF.

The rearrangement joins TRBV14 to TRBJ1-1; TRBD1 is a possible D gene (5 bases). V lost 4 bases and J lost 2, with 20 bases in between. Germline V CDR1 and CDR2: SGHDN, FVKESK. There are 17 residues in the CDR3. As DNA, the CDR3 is TGTGCCAGCAGCCGGCGGCCGGGGGAGGTTTTTAACACTGAAGCTTTCTTT. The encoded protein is CASSRRPGEVFNTEAFF.

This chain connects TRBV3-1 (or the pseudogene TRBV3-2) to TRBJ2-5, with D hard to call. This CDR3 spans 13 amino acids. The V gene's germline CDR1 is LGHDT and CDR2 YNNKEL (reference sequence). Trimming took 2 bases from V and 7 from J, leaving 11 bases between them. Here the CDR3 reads CASSQPEIGTQYF. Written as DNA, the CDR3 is TGTGCCAGCAGCCAACCGGAGATAGGGACCCAGTACTTC.

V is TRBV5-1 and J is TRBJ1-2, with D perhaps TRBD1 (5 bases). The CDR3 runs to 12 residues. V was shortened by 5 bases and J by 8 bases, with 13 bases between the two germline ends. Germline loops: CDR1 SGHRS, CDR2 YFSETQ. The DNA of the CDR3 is TGCGCCAGCAGTCAGGACACGGAGGGCTACACCTTC. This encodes CASSQDTEGYTF.

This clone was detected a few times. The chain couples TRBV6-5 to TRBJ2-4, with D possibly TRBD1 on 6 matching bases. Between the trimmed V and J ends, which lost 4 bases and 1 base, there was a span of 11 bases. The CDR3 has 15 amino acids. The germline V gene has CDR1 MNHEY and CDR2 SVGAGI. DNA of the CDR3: TGTGCCAGCAGTTCAGGACAGAGGGCCAAAAACATTCAGTACTTC. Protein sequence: CASSSGQRAKNIQYF.

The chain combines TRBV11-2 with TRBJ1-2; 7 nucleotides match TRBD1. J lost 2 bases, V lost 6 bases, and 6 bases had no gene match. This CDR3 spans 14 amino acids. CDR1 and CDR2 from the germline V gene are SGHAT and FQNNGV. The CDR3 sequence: CASSTSTGNYGYTF. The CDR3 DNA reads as TGTGCCAGCAGTACATCGACAGGGAACTATGGCTACACCTTC. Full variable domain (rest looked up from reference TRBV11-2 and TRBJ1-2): EAGVAQSPRYKIIEKRQSVAFWCNPISGHATLYWYQQILGQGPKLLIQFQNNGVVDDSQLPKDRFSAERLKGVDSTLKIQPAKLEDSAVYLCASSTSTGNYGYTFGSGTRLTVV.

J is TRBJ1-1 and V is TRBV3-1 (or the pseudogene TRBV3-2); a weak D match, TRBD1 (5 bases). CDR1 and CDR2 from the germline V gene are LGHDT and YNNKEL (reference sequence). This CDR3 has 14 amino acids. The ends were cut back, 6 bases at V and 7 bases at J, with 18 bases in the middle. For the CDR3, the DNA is TGTGCCAGCAGTCCTACGGCAGGGATTGGTGAAGCTTTCTTT. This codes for CASSPTAGIGEAFF.

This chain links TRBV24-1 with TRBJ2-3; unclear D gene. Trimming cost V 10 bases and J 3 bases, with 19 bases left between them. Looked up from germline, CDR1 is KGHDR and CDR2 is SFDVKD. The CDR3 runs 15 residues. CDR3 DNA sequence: TGTGCCACACAACCCGGGTCAGCGTTGACAGATACGCAGTATTTT. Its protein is CATQPGSALTDTQYF.

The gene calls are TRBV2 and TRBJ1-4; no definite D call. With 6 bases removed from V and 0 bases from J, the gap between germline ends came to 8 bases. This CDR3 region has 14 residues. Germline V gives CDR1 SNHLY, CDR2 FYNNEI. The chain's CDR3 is CASRLSSTNEKLFF. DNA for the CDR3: TGTGCCAGCAGACTCAGCTCAACTAATGAAAAACTGTTTTTT. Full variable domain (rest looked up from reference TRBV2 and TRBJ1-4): EPEVTQTPSHQVTQMGQEVILRCVPISNHLYFYWYRQILGQKVEFLVSFYNNEISEKSEIFDDQFSVERPDGSNFTLKIRSTKLEDSAMYFCASRLSSTNEKLFFGSGTQLSVL.

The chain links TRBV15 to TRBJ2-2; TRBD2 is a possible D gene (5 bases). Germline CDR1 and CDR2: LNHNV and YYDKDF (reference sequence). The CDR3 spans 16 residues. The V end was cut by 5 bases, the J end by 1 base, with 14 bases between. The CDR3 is CATSPYGEGNTGELFF. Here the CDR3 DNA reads TGTGCCACCAGCCCCTACGGAGAGGGGAACACCGGGGAGCTGTTTTTT.

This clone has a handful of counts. The CDR3 loop reads CASSALGGPSYNEQFF. CDR3 DNA: TGCGCCAGCAGCGCCCTGGGGGGGCCATCCTACAATGAGCAGTTCTTC. The J gene is TRBJ2-1, the V gene TRBV5-1, with D maybe TRBD2 (7 bases). Germline V gene data show CDR1 as SGHRS and CDR2 as YFSETQ. CDR3 length equals 16 residues. The V gene lost 4 bases and the J gene lost 1 base, with 15 bases spanning the gap. Filled out from reference TRBV5-1 and TRBJ2-1, the complete variable domain reads KAGVTQTPRYLIKTRGQQVTLSCSPISGHRSVSWYQQTPGQGLQFLFEYFSETQRNKGNFPGRFSGRQFSNSRSEMNVSTLELGDSALYLCASSALGGPSYNEQFFGPGTRLTVL.

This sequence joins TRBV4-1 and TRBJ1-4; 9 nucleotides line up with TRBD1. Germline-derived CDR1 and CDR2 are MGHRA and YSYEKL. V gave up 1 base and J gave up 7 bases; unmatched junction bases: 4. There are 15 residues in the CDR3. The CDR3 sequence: CASSQGDRAGEKLFF. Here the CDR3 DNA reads TGCGCCAGCAGCCAAGGGGACAGGGCCGGTGAAAAACTGTTTTTT.

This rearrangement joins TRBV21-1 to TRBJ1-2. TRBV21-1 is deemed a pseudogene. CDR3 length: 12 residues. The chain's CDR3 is CASREGNYGYTF. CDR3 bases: TGTGCCAGCAGGGAGGGTAACTATGGCTACACCTTC.

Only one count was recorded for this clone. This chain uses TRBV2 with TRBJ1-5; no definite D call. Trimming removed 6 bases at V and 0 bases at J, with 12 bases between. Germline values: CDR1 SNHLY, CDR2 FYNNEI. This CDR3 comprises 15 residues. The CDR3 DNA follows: TGTGCCAGCAGGAAGGACGGGTATAGCAATCAGCCCCAGCATTTT. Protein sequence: CASRKDGYSNQPQHF.

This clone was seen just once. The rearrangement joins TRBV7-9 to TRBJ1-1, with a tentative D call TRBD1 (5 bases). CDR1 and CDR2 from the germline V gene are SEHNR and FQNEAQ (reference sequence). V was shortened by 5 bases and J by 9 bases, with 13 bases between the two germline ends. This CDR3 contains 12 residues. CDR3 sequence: CASSREDRQAFF. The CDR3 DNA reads TGTGCCAGCAGCCGTGAAGACAGACAAGCTTTCTTT.

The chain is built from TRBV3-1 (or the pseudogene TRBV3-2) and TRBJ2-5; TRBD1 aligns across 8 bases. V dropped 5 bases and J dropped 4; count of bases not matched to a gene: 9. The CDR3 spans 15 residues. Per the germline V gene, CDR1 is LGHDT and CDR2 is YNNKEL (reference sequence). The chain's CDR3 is CASSYGQGGRETQYF. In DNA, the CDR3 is TGTGCCAGCAGCTATGGACAGGGTGGGAGAGAGACCCAGTACTTC.